This TCR beta chain was profiled in a study of Ad26.COV2.S vaccination and SARS-CoV-2 variants. The table came from immunoSEQ multiplex PCR; TCRdb's copy has only in-frame clones and leaves some out. The table has a few hundred thousand clones, about nine tenths seen once. Treatment specified: roughly 18 received Ad26.COV2.S at low or high dose, single or two shots; several received placebo; per-sample allocation not given. Samples analyzed were those drawn on day 63 after the first vaccine or placebo injection. V was cut by 2 bases and J by 0 bases, with 4 bases left in between. The CDR3 contains 13 residues. Germline values: CDR1 KGHSH, CDR2 LQKENI. This clone was observed a few times.

The rearrangement joins TRBV18 to TRBJ1-2; D is unresolved. The clonotype comes from a person aged 18 to 59 who received the Ad26.COV2.S COVID-19 vaccine or a placebo. Here the sequenced sample was peripheral blood, taken in a trial of Ad26.COV2.S vaccine versus placebo. DNA for the CDR3: TGTGCCAGCTCACCAGGAGCTAACTATGGCTACACCTTC. It yields the protein CASSPGANYGYTF. Full variable domain (missing parts from reference TRBV18 and TRBJ1-2): NAGVMQNPRHLVRRRGQEARLRCSPMKGHSHVYWYRQLPEEGLKFMVYLQKENIIDESGMPKERFSAEFPKEGPSILRIQQVVRGDSAAYFCASSPGANYGYTFGSGTRLTVV.